These 32 T cell receptor beta chains came from one sample sequenced in a study of cytomegalovirus exposure and HLA in healthy donors. The PCR employed 60 Vbeta primers together with 13 Jbeta primers. Only in-frame clones appear in the TCRdb table, and some are missing; sequencing was by immunoSEQ multiplex PCR. The sample contains around 37,000 clones, less than 85% of which appear only once. Specimen: PBMCs. The receptor set was obtained from a woman aged 18-30 years in good health and CMV-seropositive.

This chain connects TRBV28 to TRBJ1-1, with a possible D match to TRBD1 (6 bases). With 3 bases removed from V and 5 bases from J, the gap between germline ends came to 16 bases. CDR3 size: 15 residues. Germline values: CDR1 MDHEN, CDR2 SYDVKM. CDR3 sequence: CASSLPGASGTEAFF. In DNA form, the CDR3 reads TGTGCCAGCAGTTTGCCAGGGGCCTCCGGGACTGAAGCTTTCTTT.

This chain links TRBV15 with TRBJ2-7; TRBD2 is a possible D gene (6 bases). Germline assignment: CDR1 LNHNV and CDR2 YYDKDF (reference sequence). The CDR3 covers 17 residues. V was pared by 2 bases and J by 2 bases, with 19 bases between. The CDR3 nucleotides are TGTGCCACCAGCAGATCTTCGGGCGGGGACCGACCCTACGAGCAGTACTTC. The encoded protein is CATSRSSGGDRPYEQYF.

The chain has TRBV19 and TRBJ2-5; D call uncertain. Germline V gene lookup returns CDR1 LNHDA and CDR2 SQIVND (reference sequence). The CDR3 length is 14 residues. Trimming stripped 1 base from V and 3 bases from J, with 9 bases between. The CDR3 here is CASSIGYREETQYF. CDR3 DNA: TGTGCCAGTAGTATAGGTTACAGAGAAGAGACCCAGTACTTC.

This clone was detected a few times. The rearrangement joins TRBV2 to TRBJ1-2; 10 nucleotides agree with TRBD1. Germline V gene sequence: CDR1 SNHLY, CDR2 FYNNEI. The ends lost 2 bases at V and 3 bases at J; junction bases unmatched: 3. The CDR3 extends over 15 amino acids. For the CDR3, the DNA is TGTGCCAGCAGTGAACCGGACAGGGGGGACTATGGCTACACCTTC. Amino acids: CASSEPDRGDYGYTF. The full variable domain, completed using reference TRBV2 and TRBJ1-2, is EPEVTQTPSHQVTQMGQEVILRCVPISNHLYFYWYRQILGQKVEFLVSFYNNEISEKSEIFDDQFSVERPDGSNFTLKIRSTKLEDSAMYFCASSEPDRGDYGYTFGSGTRLTVV.

In its sample, this clone was seen a few times. The rearrangement links TRBV16 to TRBJ1-2; D possibly corresponds to TRBD1 (5 bases). This CDR3 spans 12 amino acids. Germline loops: CDR1 KGHSY, CDR2 FQNENV. Deletions cut 0 bases from V and 7 bases from J, with 6 bases between. CDR3 loop: CASSQSRVGYTF. DNA of the CDR3: TGTGCCAGCAGCCAATCCAGGGTTGGCTACACCTTC. The full variable domain, its missing parts supplied by reference TRBV16 and TRBJ1-2, is GEEVAQTPKHLVRGEGQKAKLYCAPIKGHSYVFWYQQVLKNEFKFLISFQNENVFDETGMPKERFSAKCLPNSPCSLEIQATKLEDSAVYFCASSQSRVGYTFGSGTRLTVV.

The gene calls are TRBV11-3 and TRBJ2-1, with 10 positions matching TRBD1. Trimming took 5 bases from V and 5 from J; bases not matched to a gene: 9. This CDR3 is built from 16 residues. Germline V CDR1 and CDR2: SGHNT, YENEEA. The CDR3 DNA follows: TGTGCCAGCAGCCCCCGGGACAGGGGAGGCCACAATGAGCAGTTCTTC. Encoded protein: CASSPRDRGGHNEQFF.

This clone occurred once. The chain carries TRBV19 and TRBJ2-1, with 7 bases identical to TRBD1. This CDR3 comprises 19 residues. V shed 8 bases and J 0 bases; nucleotides not matched to a gene: 19. Germline-derived CDR1 and CDR2 are LNHDA and SQIVND (reference sequence). CDR3 region: CASATGERHRGSSYNEQFF. The CDR3 DNA sequence: TGTGCCAGTGCTACAGGGGAGAGGCATAGAGGGAGCTCCTACAATGAGCAGTTCTTC.

The gene calls are TRBV25-1 and TRBJ2-3; 9 nucleotides line up with TRBD2. The CDR3 runs to 14 residues. J was trimmed by 6 bases and V by 5 bases; bases with no gene match: 6. The germline V gene has CDR1 MGHDK and CDR2 SYGVNS. The CDR3 loop is CASSNSGGSDTQYF. The CDR3 region has the DNA TGTGCCAGCAGTAATAGCGGGGGTAGCGATACGCAGTATTTT.

This chain joins TRBV5-1 and TRBJ2-7; unclear D gene. The CDR3 consists of 14 residues. Trimming left V 0 bases short and J 12 bases short, with 19 bases between. Germline V CDR1 and CDR2: SGHRS, YFSETQ. The CDR3 DNA sequence: TGCGCCAGCAGCTTGGTGGCACCCCGAGGAAGTTGGTACTTC. It translates to CASSLVAPRGSWYF.

The CDR3 DNA sequence: TGTGCCACCAGCAGAGAAGCGGGTGTAGGGTCGGAGCAGTTCTTC. It is translated as CATSREAGVGSEQFF. This chain connects TRBV15 to TRBJ2-1, with D tentatively TRBD2 (6 bases). The CDR3 runs 15 residues. The germline CDR1 and CDR2 sequences are LNHNV and YYDKDF (reference sequence). Trimming pared 0 bases from V and 10 bases from J, leaving 16 bases between.

The chain's CDR3 is CASSPGTGGRKLFF. Here the CDR3 DNA reads TGTGCCAGTAGTCCCGGGACAGGGGGCCGGAAACTGTTTTTT. The chain joins TRBV19 to TRBJ1-4; 12 bases are shared with TRBD1. This CDR3 has 14 residues. V lost 5 bases and J lost 11; bases outside the gene matches: 6. Germline V gives CDR1 LNHDA, CDR2 SQIVND (reference sequence).

In its sample, this clone was seen once. CDR3 in DNA: TGTGCCAGCAGGACCGGGGGACAGGGCTACGAGCAGTACTTC. Protein: CASRTGGQGYEQYF. The chain is built from TRBV7-9 and TRBJ2-5; the match to TRBD1 covers 9 bases. The end of the DNA fits TRBJ2-7 better, so the J call may be wrong. Germline assignment: CDR1 SEHNR and CDR2 FQNEAQ (reference sequence). The CDR3 sequence is 14 residues long.

The chain employs TRBV2 and TRBJ1-1; D unresolved. CDR1 is SNHLY and CDR2 is FYNNEI in the germline V gene. The CDR3 extends over 13 amino acids. Trimming pared 8 bases from V and 8 bases from J, leaving 18 bases between. CDR3 DNA sequence: TGTGCCAGCGAGGCCCCACAAAAAACCGAAGCTTTCTTT. It specifies CASEAPQKTEAFF.

The chain employs TRBV4-2 and TRBJ2-2; 8 bases fit TRBD1. The V and J ends lost 0 bases and 7 bases, in that order; junction bases with no gene match: 4. CDR1 and CDR2 from the germline V gene are LGHNA and YNFKEQ. This CDR3 has 15 amino acids. Here the CDR3 reads CASSQDQGASGELFF. For the CDR3, the DNA is TGTGCCAGCAGCCAAGATCAGGGGGCAAGCGGGGAGCTGTTTTTT.

V usage is TRBV11-2 and J usage is TRBJ2-1; 9 bases are shared with TRBD2. Trimming at V came to 8 bases and at J to 9 bases, leaving 17 bases not matched to a gene. The CDR3 loop spans 16 amino acids. In germline, CDR1 is SGHAT, CDR2 FQNNGV. The CDR3 loop is CASEYSGGPGAGEQFF. CDR3 bases: TGTGCCAGCGAATATAGCGGGGGACCCGGAGCGGGTGAGCAGTTCTTC.

CDR3 region: CASTLGPPGYEQYF. In nucleotides, the CDR3 is TGTGCCAGCACCCTAGGCCCCCCTGGGTACGAGCAGTACTTC. The chain is built from TRBV6-5 and TRBJ2-7; D uncertain. Looked up from germline, CDR1 is MNHEY and CDR2 is SVGAGI. The CDR3 totals 14 residues. Trimming left V 7 bases short and J 4 bases short, with 17 bases between.

The chain employs TRBV6-1 and TRBJ2-7, with 8 bases identical to TRBD2. CDR1 MNHNS and CDR2 SASEGT come from the germline V gene. V was clipped by 7 bases and J by 3 bases; unmatched bases: 11. CDR3 length equals 15 residues. The CDR3 DNA sequence: TGTGCCAGCAACAATCCACCGGGACTAGTCTACGAGCAGTACTTC. Encoded protein: CASNNPPGLVYEQYF.

This sequence joins TRBV15 and TRBJ2-3, with D possibly TRBD1 on 6 matching bases. Looked up from germline, CDR1 is LNHNV and CDR2 is YYDKDF (reference sequence). The CDR3 totals 14 residues. V gave up 3 bases and J gave up 2 bases, with 9 bases separating them. CDR3 region: CATSRDSNTDTQYF. The CDR3 region has the DNA TGTGCCACCAGCAGGGACAGCAACACAGATACGCAGTATTTT.

The chain combines TRBV18 with TRBJ2-6; possibly TRBD1 for D (5 bases). Germline values: CDR1 KGHSH, CDR2 LQKENI. Trimming left V 3 bases short and J 0 bases short, with 12 bases between. The CDR3 contains 17 residues. The DNA for the CDR3 is TGTGCCAGCTCACCGACAGTCGGCGTCTCTGGGGCCAACGTCCTGACTTTC. It codes for CASSPTVGVSGANVLTF. Looking up the rest from reference TRBV18 and TRBJ2-6 gives the full variable domain: NAGVMQNPRHLVRRRGQEARLRCSPMKGHSHVYWYRQLPEEGLKFMVYLQKENIIDESGMPKERFSAEFPKEGPSILRIQQVVRGDSAAYFCASSPTVGVSGANVLTFGAGSRLTVL.

The chain has TRBV30 and TRBJ1-1, with D uncertain. Per the germline V gene, CDR1 is GTSNPN and CDR2 is SVGIG (reference sequence). V lost 0 bases, J lost 1 base, and 9 bases lay in between. This CDR3 spans 14 amino acids. The CDR3 sequence is CAWSVGKWNTEAFF. The DNA for the CDR3 is TGTGCCTGGAGTGTCGGGAAGTGGAACACTGAAGCTTTCTTT. Full variable domain (missing parts from reference TRBV30 and TRBJ1-1): SQTIHQWPATLVQPVGSPLSLECTVEGTSNPNLYWYRQAAGRGLQLLFYSVGIGQISSEVPQNLSASRPQDRQFILSSKKLLLSDSGFYLCAWSVGKWNTEAFFGQGTRLTVV.

The V gene is TRBV4-3, the J gene TRBJ2-5, with 7 nucleotides matching TRBD2. J lost 11 bases, V lost 2 bases, and 8 bases had no gene match. Germline V gene data show CDR1 as LGHNA and CDR2 as YSLEER. CDR3 length equals 13 residues. The CDR3 spells CASSQLLAGEQYF. CDR3 sequence (DNA): TGCGCCAGCAGCCAACTACTTGCGGGGGAGCAGTACTTC.

This rearrangement joins TRBV7-8 to TRBJ1-5; TRBD1 agrees at 7 bases. Per germline, CDR1 SGHVS and CDR2 FQNEAQ. The length of the CDR3 is 14 residues. The trim removed 2 bases at V and 6 bases at J, leaving 4 bases unmatched. The chain's CDR3 is CASSLRQGSQPQHF. DNA for the CDR3: TGTGCCAGCAGCTTACGACAGGGTAGTCAGCCCCAGCATTTT. The complete variable domain, with remaining parts taken from reference TRBV7-8 and TRBJ1-5, reads GAGVSQSPRYKVAKRGQDVALRCDPISGHVSLFWYQQALGQGPEFLTYFQNEAQLDKSGLPSDRFFAERPEGSVSTLKIQRTQQEDSAVYLCASSLRQGSQPQHFGDGTRLSIL.

V is TRBV19 and J is TRBJ1-2; the match to TRBD1 covers 7 bases. This CDR3 comprises 14 residues. Trimming cost V 3 bases and J 2 bases; bases outside gene matches: 3. Germline V gives CDR1 LNHDA, CDR2 SQIVND (reference sequence). The CDR3 loop is CASSIAGQNYGYTF. CDR3 in DNA: TGTGCCAGTAGTATCGCGGGACAGAACTATGGCTACACCTTC.

This chain connects TRBV5-1 to TRBJ2-3, with 12 bases aligning to TRBD2. The CDR3 is made up of 16 amino acids. CDR1 is SGHRS, CDR2 YFSETQ, per germline. With 3 bases clipped from V and 4 bases from J, the junction kept 6 bases outside the gene matches. CDR3 sequence reads: CASSSMTSGSSDTQYF. The DNA of the CDR3 is TGCGCCAGCAGCTCCATGACTAGCGGGAGTTCAGATACGCAGTATTTT.

The CDR3 DNA sequence: TGTGCCAGCAGCTCGACAGGGTTTAACTATGGCTACACCTTC. Amino acid sequence: CASSSTGFNYGYTF. The chain has TRBV5-5 and TRBJ1-2; TRBD1 aligns across 7 bases. V trimming: 3 bases; J trimming: 1 base; junction bases outside the gene matches: 3. The CDR3 is 14 amino acids. Germline V gene data show CDR1 as SGHKS and CDR2 as YYEKEE (reference sequence).

The chain has TRBV7-2 and TRBJ2-1; 8 bases line up with TRBD2. There are 15 residues in the CDR3. Trimming at V came to 2 bases and at J to 4 bases, leaving 4 bases not matched to a gene. Germline V lookup: CDR1 SGHTA, CDR2 FQGNSA. The CDR3 loop is CASSLLAGGYNEQFF. The CDR3 DNA reads TGTGCCAGCAGCTTACTGGCGGGGGGATACAATGAGCAGTTCTTC. The full variable domain, in which reference TRBV7-2 and TRBJ2-1 provide the parts outside the CDR3, is GAGVSQSPSNKVTEKGKDVELRCDPISGHTALYWYRQSLGQGLEFLIYFQGNSAPDKSGLPSDRFSAERTGGSVSTLTIQRTQQEDSAVYLCASSLLAGGYNEQFFGPGTRLTVL.

A note on this clone: Germline is not matched at one junction end, which may reflect a read error. The V and J genes are TRBV7-7 and TRBJ2-2; a possible D gene is TRBD1 (5 bases). The CDR3 has 16 residues. The germline gives CDR1 SSHAT, CDR2 FNYEAQ (reference sequence). DNA for the CDR3: TGTGCTAGCAGCTTAGTAACAGGAGCGAACACCGGGGAGCTGTTTTTT. Its protein product is CASSLVTGANTGELFF. The variable domain in full, completed from reference TRBV7-7 and TRBJ2-2, reads GAGVSQSPRYKVTKRGQDVTLRCDPISSHATLYWYQQALGQGPEFLTYFNYEAQPDKSGLPSDRFSAERPEGSISTLTIQRTEQRDSAMYRCASSLVTGANTGELFFGEGSRLTVL.

This chain connects TRBV18 to TRBJ2-6, with a weak D call TRBD1 (6 bases). Germline V gives CDR1 KGHSH, CDR2 LQKENI. V shed 5 bases and J shed 2 bases, with 10 bases lying between them. The CDR3 consists of 15 residues. Written as DNA, the CDR3 is TGTGCCAGCTCAGTAGCAGGGGCTGGGGCCAACGTCCTGACTTTC. Translation: CASSVAGAGANVLTF.

This clone showed up just a few times. V gene TRBV1 combines with J gene TRBJ2-7; the table calls TRBD2, which could not be checked here. TRBV1 constitutes a pseudogene. CDR3 length: 21 residues. The CDR3 nucleotides are TGCACCAGCAGCCAAAAGGGTCCCTGGGCGGGAGGTCCCAAAGAGTCCTACGAGCAGTACTTC. This encodes CTSSQKGPWAGGPKESYEQYF.

The gene calls are TRBV4-1 and TRBJ1-1, with a possible D match to TRBD1 (5 bases). Looked up from germline, CDR1 is MGHRA and CDR2 is YSYEKL. Between the trimmed V and J ends, which lost 2 bases and 1 base, there was a span of 8 bases. The CDR3 covers 14 residues. In nucleotides, the CDR3 is TGCGCCAGCAGCCAACTGGGGGGGAACACTGAAGCTTTCTTT. This codes for CASSQLGGNTEAFF.

The chain recombines TRBV7-2 with TRBJ2-5, with D maybe TRBD1 (5 bases). The CDR3 sequence is 15 residues long. The germline V gene encodes CDR1 SGHTA and CDR2 FQGNSA. With 5 bases removed from V and 1 base from J, the gap between germline ends came to 14 bases. The CDR3 nucleotides read TGTGCCAGCAGCCCGCGCAGGGTGTCCCAAGAGACCCAGTACTTC. Its protein product is CASSPRRVSQETQYF.

On this clone itself: One end of the junction is discordant with germline, which a read error may explain. The chain combines TRBV7-9 with TRBJ2-1, with 8 bases that match TRBD2. This CDR3 is 17 amino acids long. Germline CDR1 and CDR2: SEHNR and FQNEAQ (reference sequence). CDR3 sequence (DNA): TGTTCCAGCAGCAAAACTAGCGGCGGCCTATCCTACAATGAGCAGTTCTTC. Residues: CSSSKTSGGLSYNEQFF. The entire variable domain, with the rest obtained from reference TRBV7-9 and TRBJ2-1, is as follows: DTGVSQNPRHKITKRGQNVTFRCDPISEHNRLYWYRQTLGQGPEFLTYFQNEAQLEKSRLLSDRFSAERPKGSFSTLEIQRTEQGDSAMYLCSSSKTSGGLSYNEQFFGPGTRLTVL.